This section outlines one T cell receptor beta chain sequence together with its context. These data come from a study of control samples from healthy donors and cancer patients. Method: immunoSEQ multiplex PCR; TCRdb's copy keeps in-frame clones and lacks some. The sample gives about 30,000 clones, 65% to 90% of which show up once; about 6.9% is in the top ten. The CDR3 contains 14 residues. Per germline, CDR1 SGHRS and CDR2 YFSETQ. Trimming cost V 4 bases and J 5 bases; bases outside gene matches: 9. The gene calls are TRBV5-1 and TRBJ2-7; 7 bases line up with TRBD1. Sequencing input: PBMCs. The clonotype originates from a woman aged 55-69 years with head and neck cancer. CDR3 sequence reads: CASSPGETGNEQYF. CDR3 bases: TGCGCCAGCAGCCCGGGTGAGACAGGGAACGAGCAGTACTTC.